A single sample gave rise to the 5 T cell receptor beta chains below, sequenced in a study of naive and memory T cell subsets. The study, taken as a whole, reports: Possibly reflecting memory cells re-expressing CD45RA, a few larger clonotypes occurred in naive repertoires, especially CD8.

An equimolar mix of two oligonucleotides served as the beta constant-region primer for TRBC1 and TRBC2. Ligated cDNA was amplified by four rounds of PCR with nested alpha and beta constant-region primers and SP2. Using its own MiXCR run on the UMI-ligation and nested PCR reads, TCRdb lists one record per CDR3 protein. The sample has 98,000 or so distinct CDR3 sequences; approximately 11% are singletons. These receptors lack a known antigen. Sequenced input: naive CD4+ T cells from blood. The source of these receptors is a human donor in good health.

This clonotype was counted a few times. The rearrangement uses TRBV25-1 and TRBJ2-5; 13 bases are shared with TRBD2. CDR1 MGHDK and CDR2 SYGVNS come from the germline V gene. Germline trimming cut 2 bases from V and 4 bases from J; bases unmatched to any gene: 1. The CDR3 is 15 residues long. In nucleotides, the CDR3 is TGTGCCAGCAGTGAAGGACTAGCGGGAGCAGAGACCCAGTACTTC. It is translated as CASSEGLAGAETQYF.

The table lists this clonotype with many counts. The chain links TRBV19 to TRBJ2-7; D may be TRBD1 (5 bases). V lost 3 bases and J 1 base, leaving 10 bases between the germline ends. Germline CDR1 and CDR2: LNHDA and SQIVND (reference sequence). The CDR3 runs 14 residues. The CDR3 DNA is TGTGCCAGTAGTATTGGACAAGATTCCTACGAGCAGTACTTC. The encoded protein is CASSIGQDSYEQYF.

There are a few counts of this clonotype. J is TRBJ2-7 and V is TRBV7-9; D possibly corresponds to TRBD1 (5 bases). The V end lost 2 bases, the J end lost 2 bases, and 10 bases lay between the germline ends. CDR1 and CDR2 from the germline V gene are SEHNR and FQNEAQ (reference sequence). This CDR3 spans 14 amino acids. The CDR3 DNA reads TGTGCCAGCAGCTTAAAAGACAGAACCTACGAGCAGTACTTC. Its translation: CASSLKDRTYEQYF.

The genes are TRBV7-2 and TRBJ1-1, with TRBD1 identical over 7 bases. CDR1 and CDR2 (germline): SGHTA, FQGNSA. Losses at the gene ends were 6 bases for V and 0 bases for J; bases not matched to a gene: 10. The CDR3 totals 16 residues. The CDR3 nucleotides are TGTGCCAGCAGAAGGGAACCGGGACAGATGAACACTGAAGCTTTCTTT. Its protein product is CASRREPGQMNTEAFF.

This clonotype has only a few counts. The genes are TRBV20-1 and TRBJ1-5; D might be TRBD1 (5 bases). The CDR3 runs 15 residues. V lost 0 bases to trimming and J lost 1 base, with 10 bases between them. Germline assignment: CDR1 DFQATT and CDR2 SNEGSKA (reference sequence). In nucleotides, the CDR3 is TGCAGTGCTAGAGACGGACGGGGGAGCAATCAGCCCCAGCATTTT. Protein: CSARDGRGSNQPQHF.